This T cell receptor beta chain was identified during a study of shared clonotypes between healthy human individuals. Findings of the study overall: Only a few donors were included, so the genetic and exposure-history diversity represented was limited.

Germline CDR1 MNHEY, CDR2 SMNVEV (reference sequence). Unmatched junction bases numbered 6, after V lost 5 bases and J lost 4 bases. This CDR3 is 14 amino acids long. Original processing notes: From ImmunoSEQ came sequences covering only the junction and carrying no quality scores, so filtering differed. Libraries were prepared by immunoSEQ multiplex PCR; TCRdb keeps only in-frame clonotypes and omits some of them. V, J and clone size are those of that table, while D and trimming were read from the DNA. Here the sample spans 700,000 to 950,000 clones, 96% being singletons. Comments on this clone: No antigen is known for it.

Cells designated naive CD8 were CD45RO-negative and were positively selected for CCR7, with terminally differentiated effector memory CD45RA+ cells excluded. This TCR came from a man younger than 45 in good health. The specimen sequenced was naive CD8+ T cells sorted from blood. This rearrangement joins TRBV27 to TRBJ1-1, with 8 positions matching TRBD1. The CDR3 region is CASSPGGFITEAFF. In DNA, the CDR3 is TGTGCCAGCAGTCCAGGGGGCTTCATCACTGAAGCTTTCTTT.